This T cell receptor (beta chain) derives from a study of radiotherapy plus CTLA-4 blockade in lung cancer (dated by TCRdb to 2017 to 2018). About the investigation overall: Objective responses occurred in roughly 19% of enrolled patients, and less than 35% achieved disease control. What the study reported, not specific to this receptor: Early dynamic changes in blood T cell clones, together with increased serum interferon-beta after radiation, were reported as the strongest predictors of response. After treatment with radiotherapy and ipilimumab, TCR clones that originated in tumors expanded in peripheral blood.

The study evaluated CTLA-4 blockade (ipilimumab) given together with focal radiation therapy in patients who had chemo-refractory metastatic non-small-cell lung cancer. Concerning this clone itself: Its specific antigen is unknown. Nothing much larger sits one base from this clone, and base qualities are not available.

The library was generated by the immunoSEQ multiplex PCR assay. TCRdb retrieved this table from immuneACCESS and kept in-frame rearrangements only. Not all clones are present; in checked studies, unresolved V genes account for under half, and no reason is known for the remainder. The sample data list 30,000 to 40,000 clones, and roughly three quarters of these were observed just once. The top ten hold 13% to 15% of the sample. Via the germline V gene, CDR1 is SNHLY and CDR2 FYNNEI. V was cut back by 6 bases and J by 0 bases, leaving a gap of 9 bases between them. Including the terminal cysteine and phenylalanine, the CDR3 comprises 14 residues. Only the CDR3 portion is preserved as DNA: 42 bases, with reading frame beginning at the first base.

The chain is assembled from TRBV2 and TRBJ1-3; matching of 5 bases hints at TRBD1 as the D gene. The clonotype was recovered from a human donor with non-small cell lung cancer that progressed on radiotherapy plus ipilimumab. The material was peripheral blood, obtained from a patient treated with radiotherapy plus ipilimumab. The CDR3 protein: CASRIQVSGNTIYF. The DNA sequence follows: TGTGCCAGCAGAATACAGGTCTCTGGAAACACCATATATTTT.